The T cell receptor beta chain described here comes from a study of cytomegalovirus exposure and HLA in healthy donors. The PCR made use of 60 Vbeta and 13 Jbeta primers. Profiling relied on immunoSEQ multiplex PCR, and the TCRdb table lists in-frame clones only, not all of them. The data hold about 170,000 clones, with around 80% observed a single time. The length of the CDR3 is 13 residues. The germline V gene encodes CDR1 LGHNA and CDR2 YSLEER. The V end was cut by 2 bases, the J end by 7 bases, with 10 bases between. The specimen sequenced was PBMCs. The chain recombines TRBV4-3 with TRBJ2-3; maybe TRBD2 (6 bases). This TCR derives from a male donor in good health and CMV-seronegative. CDR3 coding DNA: TGCGCCAGCAGCCAAACTAGCTCCCATACGCAGTATTTT. Translated: CASSQTSSHTQYF.